Below, 24 T cell receptor beta chains from the same sample are listed, as sequenced in a study of PD-1 blockade in classical Hodgkin lymphoma. Specified time point: cycle 4 day 1 (C4D1), after less than 7 weeks of nivolumab. Each patient's relapse followed autologous stem cell transplantation, and brentuximab vedotin exposure varied. Only in-frame clones appear in the TCRdb table, and some are missing; sequencing was by immunoSEQ multiplex PCR. The data hold 41,000 or so clones, with 69% observed a single time. The source material was peripheral blood mononuclear cells (PBMCs), sampled before the fourth cycle of nivolumab. These receptors were obtained from a human donor with classical Hodgkin lymphoma.

The chain joins TRBV6-6 to TRBJ2-7; possible D gene TRBD1, 6 bases. Germline loops: CDR1 MNHNY, CDR2 SVGAGI (reference sequence). This CDR3 has 12 residues. V lost 4 bases and J lost 2, with 6 bases in between. This CDR3 is CASSSGAYEQYF. CDR3 in DNA: TGTGCCAGCAGTTCAGGGGCCTACGAGCAGTACTTC.

This clone ranks as medium-sized. The genes are TRBV4-1 and TRBJ1-5; D is unclear. The CDR3 has 13 amino acids. Trimming stripped 3 bases from V and 6 bases from J, with 9 bases between. Germline lookup yields CDR1 MGHRA and CDR2 YSYEKL. The CDR3 sequence: CASSQGSAQPQHF. In DNA form, the CDR3 reads TGCGCCAGCAGCCAGGGGAGCGCTCAGCCCCAGCATTTT.

The rearrangement uses TRBV6-5 and TRBJ1-1; D might be TRBD1 (5 bases). The ends were cut back, 4 bases at V and 6 bases at J, with 12 bases in the middle. The CDR3 is 13 amino acids. Germline V gene data show CDR1 as MNHEY and CDR2 as SVGAGI. CDR3 in amino acids: CASSFMGGAEAFF. The CDR3 region has the DNA TGTGCCAGCAGTTTCATGGGAGGGGCTGAAGCTTTCTTT.

The table lists this clone with a few counts. The J gene is TRBJ1-6, the V gene TRBV19; 9 positions match TRBD1. From germline, CDR1 is LNHDA and CDR2 SQIVND (reference sequence). V lost 4 bases and J lost 10; bases outside the gene matches: 5. This CDR3 has 14 residues. CDR3 DNA sequence: TGTGCCAGTAGTAGCCGGGACAGGGACTCACCCCTCCACTTT. This codes for CASSSRDRDSPLHF.

This clone has just a few counts. The gene calls are TRBV19 and TRBJ1-4; 7 nucleotides match TRBD1. Germline lookup yields CDR1 LNHDA and CDR2 SQIVND (reference sequence). There are 14 residues in the CDR3. V was pared by 7 bases and J by 8 bases, with 10 bases of the junction left unmatched. In nucleotides, the CDR3 is TGTGCCAGTACTAGACAGGGCAGAACGGAAAAACTGTTTTTT. It codes for CASTRQGRTEKLFF.

This clone was picked up a small number of times. CDR3 in amino acids: CATRGVKGTYEQYF. The CDR3 nucleotides read TGTGCCACCCGCGGGGTGAAGGGGACCTACGAGCAGTACTTC. The V call is TRBV28, the J call TRBJ2-7; TRBD2 might be the D (6 bases). The V gene's germline CDR1 is MDHEN and CDR2 SYDVKM. The germline V and J ends were trimmed by 10 bases and 2 bases, with 18 bases remaining between them. The length of the CDR3 is 14 residues.

The V and J genes are TRBV11-2 and TRBJ2-3; D may be TRBD1 (6 bases). CDR3 size: 15 residues. V lost 5 bases, J lost 3 bases, and 15 bases lay in between. CDR1 is SGHAT and CDR2 is FQNNGV in the germline V gene. The CDR3 region is CASSRTRGGTDTQYF. In DNA, the CDR3 is TGTGCCAGCAGCCGTACCAGGGGTGGTACAGATACGCAGTATTTT. Supplemented by reference TRBV11-2 and TRBJ2-3, the full variable domain reads EAGVAQSPRYKIIEKRQSVAFWCNPISGHATLYWYQQILGQGPKLLIQFQNNGVVDDSQLPKDRFSAERLKGVDSTLKIQPAKLEDSAVYLCASSRTRGGTDTQYFGPGTRLTVL.

J is TRBJ2-1 and V is TRBV6-6; 12 bases agree with TRBD1. V shed 6 bases and J 7 bases; nucleotides not matched to a gene: 4. The CDR3 length is 14 residues. Germline CDR1 is MNHNY and CDR2 is SVGAGI (reference sequence). DNA of the CDR3: TGTGCCAGCAGAATGGGACAGGGGGCAAATGAGCAGTTCTTC. This gives the protein CASRMGQGANEQFF.

The genes are TRBV4-3 and TRBJ2-7, with a weak D call TRBD1 (6 bases). CDR1 and CDR2 from the germline V gene are LGHNA and YSLEER. The CDR3 has 15 residues. Trimming took 0 bases from V and 2 from J, leaving 11 bases between them. This CDR3 reads CASSQERQVTYEQYF. The CDR3 DNA is TGCGCCAGCAGCCAAGAGCGACAGGTAACCTACGAGCAGTACTTC.

This rearrangement joins TRBV9 to TRBJ2-5; D unresolved. Germline values: CDR1 SGDLS, CDR2 YYNGEE. This CDR3 region has 16 residues. Trimming removed 0 bases from V and 1 base from J, with 13 bases in between. CDR3 in amino acids: CASSVAVRPTQETQYF. The CDR3 nucleotides read TGTGCCAGCAGCGTAGCAGTTCGGCCGACCCAAGAGACCCAGTACTTC.

The chain recombines TRBV2 with TRBJ2-7, with a tentative D call TRBD1 (6 bases). V lost 1 base, J lost 3 bases, and 10 bases lay in between. The CDR3 covers 14 residues. Per the germline V gene, CDR1 is SNHLY and CDR2 is FYNNEI. CDR3 sequence reads: CASSEEGVNYEQYF. In DNA form, the CDR3 reads TGTGCCAGCAGTGAAGAGGGGGTGAACTACGAGCAGTACTTC.

In regard to this clone: Other nucleotide sequences in the sample specify the same CDR3. The genes are TRBV4-1 and TRBJ1-1, with D uncertain. Per germline, CDR1 MGHRA and CDR2 YSYEKL. The CDR3 totals 14 residues. Trimming pared 1 base from V and 1 base from J, leaving 7 bases between. CDR3 protein: CASSQVPGNTEAFF. The CDR3 DNA reads as TGCGCCAGCAGCCAAGTGCCGGGGAACACTGAAGCTTTCTTT.

The chain has TRBV27 and TRBJ2-2, with TRBD1 identical over 7 bases. In germline, CDR1 is MNHEY, CDR2 SMNVEV (reference sequence). The V segment lost 3 bases and the J segment 6 bases; nucleotides outside the gene matches: 7. This CDR3 comprises 15 residues. The CDR3 protein is CASSLVQGVAGELFF. DNA for the CDR3: TGTGCCAGCAGTTTGGTCCAGGGGGTCGCCGGGGAGCTGTTTTTT.

This clone is a singleton in its sample. The chain joins TRBV27 to TRBJ1-4; possibly TRBD1 for D (5 bases). Germline V lookup: CDR1 MNHEY, CDR2 SMNVEV (reference sequence). Trimming cost V 4 bases and J 7 bases, with 22 bases left between them. This CDR3 is built from 17 residues. CDR3 coding DNA: TGTGCCAGCAGTTCATCCGGGACCCAACTGCGTGGTGAAAAACTGTTTTTT. It encodes CASSSSGTQLRGEKLFF.

This rearrangement joins TRBV5-1 to TRBJ2-1; 7 bases are shared with TRBD2. V shed 4 bases, J shed 4 bases, and the junction held 8 bases outside the gene matches. The germline gives CDR1 SGHRS, CDR2 YFSETQ. This CDR3 contains 15 residues. CDR3 sequence (DNA): TGCGCCAGCAGCCGTACTAGCGTGGGGTACAATGAGCAGTTCTTC. It codes for CASSRTSVGYNEQFF.

CDR3 in amino acids: CASTRDLTTDTQYF. The CDR3 coding sequence is TGTGCCAGCACCCGGGACCTTACCACAGATACGCAGTATTTT. The chain is built from TRBV5-4 and TRBJ2-3; D may match TRBD1 or TRBD2 (5 bases each). V was pared by 6 bases and J by 2 bases, with 13 bases between. The CDR3 is 14 residues long. Per germline, CDR1 SGHNT and CDR2 YYREEE (reference sequence).

This clone was detected only once. This sequence joins TRBV10-1 and TRBJ1-1, with D maybe TRBD1 (5 bases). This CDR3 comprises 14 residues. CDR1 and CDR2 from the germline V gene are WNHNN and SYGVQD (reference sequence). V lost 2 bases and J lost 5, with 12 bases in between. DNA for the CDR3: TGCGCCAGCAGTGAGAGTGGGGGAATAACTGAAGCTTTCTTT. Its protein product is CASSESGGITEAFF.

The genes are TRBV9 and TRBJ2-1; 11 bases agree with TRBD1. Looked up from germline, CDR1 is SGDLS and CDR2 is YYNGEE. The CDR3 spans 16 residues. V was clipped by 0 bases and J by 5 bases; unmatched bases: 4. CDR3 protein: CASSVEGTGGNNEQFF. The CDR3 DNA sequence: TGTGCCAGCAGCGTAGAGGGGACAGGGGGAAACAATGAGCAGTTCTTC.

The V call is TRBV19, the J call TRBJ2-7, with D perhaps being TRBD1 or TRBD2 (5 bases each). The CDR3 loop spans 14 amino acids. CDR1 LNHDA and CDR2 SQIVND come from the germline V gene (reference sequence). Trimming stripped 5 bases from V and 5 bases from J, with 16 bases between. The CDR3 loop reads CASSSRGSRDEQYF. The CDR3 DNA sequence: TGTGCCAGTAGTTCCCGGGGCAGTCGGGACGAGCAGTACTTC.

The chain is built from TRBV7-6 and TRBJ2-2, with 7 nucleotides matching TRBD1. The CDR3 extends over 16 amino acids. V shed 4 bases, J shed 4 bases, and the junction held 9 bases outside the gene matches. Germline loops: CDR1 SGHVS, CDR2 FNYEAQ. In DNA form, the CDR3 reads TGTGCCAGCAGCTCGAACAGGGGATACGCCACCGGGGAGCTGTTTTTT. Translated, it gives CASSSNRGYATGELFF.

V is TRBV18 and J is TRBJ2-7; D gene ambiguous. This CDR3 has 12 residues. V was pared by 3 bases and J by 5 bases, with 8 bases between. CDR1 is KGHSH and CDR2 is LQKENI in the germline V gene. The CDR3 loop is CASSPAHNEQYF. The DNA of the CDR3 is TGTGCCAGCTCACCGGCGCACAACGAGCAGTACTTC.

V usage is TRBV29-1 and J usage is TRBJ1-2; no firm D call. The V gene's germline CDR1 is SQVTM and CDR2 ANQGSEA. Trimming removed 5 bases at V and 7 bases at J, with 8 bases between. The length of the CDR3 is 10 residues. The CDR3 nucleotides are TGCAGCGTTCTTTCTCGTGGCTACACCTTC. Amino acids: CSVLSRGYTF.

V gene TRBV5-1 combines with J gene TRBJ2-7; D gene unclear. Looked up from germline, CDR1 is SGHRS and CDR2 is YFSETQ. V was trimmed by 1 base and J by 7 bases, leaving 21 bases between them. The CDR3 sequence is 16 residues long. CDR3 residues: CASSLLRATVPTEQYF. Written as DNA, the CDR3 is TGCGCCAGCAGCTTGTTACGGGCCACGGTTCCTACGGAGCAGTACTTC.

The chain has TRBV9 and TRBJ2-1; D not resolved. Per germline, CDR1 SGDLS and CDR2 YYNGEE. The CDR3 length is 15 residues. V was clipped by 0 bases and J by 0 bases, with 7 bases between them. The DNA for the CDR3 is TGTGCCAGCAGCGTAGAAGGGATCTCCTACAATGAGCAGTTCTTC. Residues: CASSVEGISYNEQFF.